This TCR beta chain was observed in a study of response to subunit inactivated influenza vaccine. Remarks on this clonotype: Its antigen is as yet unknown. Since a much larger clone is just one base distant, this may be a read error.

General observations from the study: After each seasonal influenza vaccination, few new T cells are recruited, the authors suggested.

One entry per CDR3 protein, called by TCRdb with MiXCR from the RT-PCR reads. The data hold about 700,000 distinct CDR3 sequences, with approximately 13% observed a single time. The CDR3 totals 14 residues. Germline CDR1 is MNHEY and CDR2 is SVGEGT. The V end lost 5 bases, the J end lost 0 bases, and 5 bases lay between the germline ends. The TCR was taken from a man aged 50-60 years who received an inactivated influenza vaccine. This specimen consisted of PBMCs from blood, obtained less than 15 days before vaccination. This rearrangement joins TRBV6-2 or TRBV6-3 to TRBJ2-6, with no clear D. The CDR3 is CASSASSGANVLTF. The CDR3 nucleotides read TGTGCCAGCAGTGCTAGCTCTGGGGCCAACGTCCTGACTTTC.